Given below is one T cell receptor (beta chain) in context. The V gene lost 5 bases and the J gene lost 6 bases, with 11 bases spanning the gap. The CDR3 covers 13 residues. Germline values: CDR1 LNHDA, CDR2 SQIVND (reference sequence). The authors' processing: From reference gene primer amplification, estimates of nucleated cell counts were derived. Sequenced by immunoSEQ multiplex PCR; TCRdb stores in-frame clones only, minus some. V, J and clone size were drawn from that table, and D and trimming were deduced from the DNA. Of over 200,000 clones in the sample, 92% were seen once. This sample is part of a study of blood T cell repertoires in COVID-19. Study summary: Acute and convalescent COVID-19 specimens originated in the United States, Italy and Spain. From T cells, B-cell-depleted T cells, or PBMCs came the material, which was cDNA or gDNA.

The sample consisted of peripheral blood. The receptor's source is a man between 60 and 75 years old with COVID-19, enrolled during active disease. This chain joins TRBV19 and TRBJ1-5, with D hard to call. The CDR3 loop is CASSFTGVQPQHF. CDR3 coding DNA: TGTGCCAGTAGTTTTACCGGGGTTCAGCCCCAGCATTTT. Filled out from reference TRBV19 and TRBJ1-5, the complete variable domain reads DGGITQSPKYLFRKEGQNVTLSCEQNLNHDAMYWYRQDPGQGLRLIYYSQIVNDFQKGDIAEGYSVSREKKESFPLTVTSAQKNPTAFYLCASSFTGVQPQHFGDGTRLSIL.